Listed here are 18 T cell receptor beta chains from one sample, sequenced in a study of PD-1 blockade in classical Hodgkin lymphoma (dated by TCRdb to the early 2020s). The method behind the library was the immunoSEQ multiplex PCR assay. Sourced from immuneACCESS, this table was stored by TCRdb with only in-frame sequences that have V and J called. A share of the clones is absent; for the studies checked, an unresolved V gene accounts for under half, and the remainder has no known explanation. This sample holds tens of thousands of clones; approximately 92% were observed only once. The ten biggest clones cover approximately 15% of the sample. The intended sense of this specimen's time point label: cycle 1 day 1 (C1D1), immediately before nivolumab initiation. Relapse after autologous stem cell transplantation had occurred in all trial patients, and cohorts A, B and C were distinguished by prior brentuximab vedotin exposure.

Sequencing used peripheral blood mononuclear cells (PBMCs), obtained at baseline. Receptors were obtained from a human donor with classical Hodgkin lymphoma.

The chain carries TRBV7-2 and TRBJ2-3, with D perhaps matching TRBD2 (7 bases). The ends were cut back, 3 bases at V and 3 bases at J, with 16 bases in the middle. Germline V gene sequence: CDR1 SGHTA, CDR2 FQGNSA. The CDR3 runs 16 residues. The CDR3 region has the DNA TGTGCCAGCAGCTTCAGTGGGGGGGCCAGGACAGATACGCAGTATTTT. Translated, it gives CASSFSGGARTDTQYF.

The chain uses TRBV14 and TRBJ2-7, with 7 bases fitting TRBD2. This CDR3 is 17 amino acids long. Germline V CDR1 and CDR2: SGHDN, FVKESK. Trimming removed 1 base from V and 6 bases from J; junction bases left unmatched: 15. The chain's CDR3 is CASSQGPSGALPLEQYF. Written as DNA, the CDR3 is TGTGCCAGCAGCCAAGGTCCCAGCGGGGCACTCCCCCTCGAGCAGTACTTC.

CDR3 in amino acids: CASSLYRSYEQYF. CDR3 nucleotide sequence: TGTGCCAGCAGTCTGTACAGGTCATACGAGCAGTACTTC. This chain connects TRBV4-2 to TRBJ2-7; D might be TRBD1 (5 bases). The CDR3 contains 13 residues. Trimming shortened V by 6 bases and J by 4 bases, and 13 bases separated the two germline ends. Germline V gives CDR1 LGHNA, CDR2 YNFKEQ.

This chain uses TRBV12-5 with TRBJ1-4, with 9 bases identical to TRBD1. V was pared by 2 bases and J by 4 bases, with 14 bases of the junction left unmatched. CDR1 LGHNT and CDR2 FRNRAP come from the germline V gene. CDR3 size: 19 residues. Here the CDR3 reads CASGLRGQGGARLNEKLFF. The CDR3 DNA follows: TGTGCTAGTGGTTTGAGGGGACAGGGAGGAGCGCGCCTTAATGAAAAACTGTTTTTT.

The J gene is TRBJ1-1, the V gene TRBV19, with D possibly matching TRBD1 (6 bases). Trimming left V 5 bases short and J 8 bases short, with 15 bases between. Germline assignment: CDR1 LNHDA and CDR2 SQIVND (reference sequence). The CDR3 runs to 13 residues. CDR3 amino acids: CASSSAAGAEAFF. CDR3 coding DNA: TGTGCCAGTAGTTCCGCGGCAGGGGCGGAAGCTTTCTTT.

The chain links TRBV9 to TRBJ1-2; D is unclear. The V and J ends lost 3 bases and 4 bases respectively, with 4 bases between them. CDR3 length: 11 amino acids. Germline values: CDR1 SGDLS, CDR2 YYNGEE. In nucleotides, the CDR3 is TGTGCCAGCAGCGAAAGCTATGGCTACACCTTC. Translated: CASSESYGYTF.

The rearrangement links TRBV6-4 to TRBJ1-1; a weak D match, TRBD1 (5 bases). This CDR3 spans 15 amino acids. Germline values: CDR1 MRHNA, CDR2 SNTAGT. The V end lost 11 bases, the J end lost 0 bases, and 19 bases lay between the germline ends. Here the CDR3 DNA reads TGTGCCTTGGACCTAGGGGCGCGAATGAACACTGAAGCTTTCTTT. It encodes CALDLGARMNTEAFF.

The count of this clone is one. V usage is TRBV30 and J usage is TRBJ2-7; 7 nucleotides agree with TRBD2. Germline trimming cut 4 bases from V and 2 bases from J; bases unmatched to any gene: 8. The CDR3 has 14 residues. CDR1 and CDR2 (germline): GTSNPN, SVGIG (reference sequence). The CDR3 region has the DNA TGTGCCTGGAAACCGGGACTACCGACCTACGAGCAGTACTTC. Amino acid sequence: CAWKPGLPTYEQYF. The whole variable domain, filled in from reference TRBV30 and TRBJ2-7, reads SQTIHQWPATLVQPVGSPLSLECTVEGTSNPNLYWYRQAAGRGLQLLFYSVGIGQISSEVPQNLSASRPQDRQFILSSKKLLLSDSGFYLCAWKPGLPTYEQYFGPGTRLTVT.

This chain joins TRBV19 and TRBJ2-7; a possible D gene is TRBD2 (6 bases). The CDR3 contains 14 residues. The V gene lost 3 bases and the J gene lost 3 bases, with 12 bases spanning the gap. CDR1 is LNHDA and CDR2 is SQIVND in the germline V gene (reference sequence). The CDR3 protein is CASSITTGDYEQYF. The CDR3 coding sequence is TGTGCCAGTAGTATCACAACGGGGGACTACGAGCAGTACTTC. The whole variable domain, filled in from reference TRBV19 and TRBJ2-7, reads DGGITQSPKYLFRKEGQNVTLSCEQNLNHDAMYWYRQDPGQGLRLIYYSQIVNDFQKGDIAEGYSVSREKKESFPLTVTSAQKNPTAFYLCASSITTGDYEQYFGPGTRLTVT.

This clone was observed once. The rearrangement uses TRBV7-3 and TRBJ2-2, with D unresolved. The CDR3 has 13 amino acids. Trimming shortened V by 5 bases and J by 4 bases, and 8 bases separated the two germline ends. Germline V gives CDR1 SGHTA, CDR2 FQGTGA. In DNA, the CDR3 is TGTGCCAGCAGCCCGTCCGGCACCGGGGAGCTGTTTTTT. This gives the protein CASSPSGTGELFF.

This clone was picked up one time. This chain connects TRBV6-1 to TRBJ2-5; TRBD2 matches 11 bases. This CDR3 contains 19 residues. Germline assignment: CDR1 MNHNS and CDR2 SASEGT. J lost 3 bases, V lost 0 bases, and 12 bases had no gene match. The CDR3 here is CASSEALPGLAARKETQYF. In DNA, the CDR3 is TGTGCCAGCAGTGAAGCGCTTCCGGGACTAGCGGCTAGGAAAGAGACCCAGTACTTC.

V is TRBV5-1 and J is TRBJ2-2; 7 bases map to TRBD1. Germline trimming cut 6 bases from V and 6 bases from J; bases unmatched to any gene: 17. In germline, CDR1 is SGHRS, CDR2 YFSETQ. This CDR3 comprises 17 residues. CDR3 sequence (DNA): TGCGCCAGCACCAAGATTCGAGGGACAGACTGGGCCGGGGAGCTGTTTTTT. Amino acid sequence: CASTKIRGTDWAGELFF.

J is TRBJ1-2 and V is TRBV18, with D uncertain. CDR1 and CDR2 from the germline V gene are KGHSH and LQKENI. CDR3 length: 14 amino acids. The V gene lost 1 base and the J gene lost 0 bases, with 6 bases spanning the gap. This CDR3 reads CASSPQGANYGYTF. The CDR3 DNA is TGTGCCAGCTCACCACAGGGAGCTAACTATGGCTACACCTTC.

V usage is TRBV2 and J usage is TRBJ2-5; D is unclear. The assigned J gene may be wrong: the sequence end matches TRBJ2-7 better. This CDR3 contains 13 residues. Germline V gene sequence: CDR1 SNHLY, CDR2 FYNNEI. CDR3 region: CASSDSDSYEQYF. The CDR3 DNA reads TGTGCCAGCAGTGACAGCGATTCCTACGAGCAGTACTTC.

The rearrangement joins TRBV5-6 to TRBJ1-1; D uncertain. In germline, CDR1 is SGHDT, CDR2 YYEEEE. V was cut by 2 bases and J by 8 bases, with 16 bases left in between. The CDR3 extends over 14 amino acids. This chain's CDR3 is CASSFAWHVLEAFF. In nucleotides, the CDR3 is TGTGCCAGCAGCTTTGCATGGCACGTCTTAGAAGCTTTCTTT.

V and J are TRBV10-2 and TRBJ1-3; D is unclear. This CDR3 has 17 residues. The germline V and J ends were trimmed by 0 bases and 0 bases, with 12 bases remaining between them. Germline CDR1 is WSHSY and CDR2 is SAAADI. CDR3 DNA sequence: TGCGCCAGCAGTGAGTCTGCGTTAGCTATCTCTGGAAACACCATATATTTT. Translation: CASSESALAISGNTIYF.

This clone has just a few counts. This CDR3 reads CASSQDGAYEQYF. The CDR3 DNA sequence: TGTGCCAGCAGCCAGGACGGAGCCTACGAGCAGTACTTC. The rearrangement joins TRBV7-3 to TRBJ2-7; D unresolved. The CDR3 spans 13 residues. With 5 bases removed from V and 2 bases from J, the gap between germline ends came to 10 bases. The germline gives CDR1 SGHTA, CDR2 FQGTGA. Combining the CDR3 with reference TRBV7-3 and TRBJ2-7 gives the whole variable domain GAGVSQTPSNKVTEKGKYVELRCDPISGHTALYWYRQSLGQGPEFLIYFQGTGAADDSGLPNDRFFAVRPEGSVSTLKIQRTERGDSAVYLCASSQDGAYEQYFGPGTRLTVT.

This clone showed up just a few times. V gene TRBV19 combines with J gene TRBJ2-2; D could derive from TRBD1 or TRBD2 (6 bases each). CDR3 length: 15 amino acids. Per the germline V gene, CDR1 is LNHDA and CDR2 is SQIVND (reference sequence). Trimming took off 3 bases at V and 4 bases at J, with 12 bases between the two ends. DNA for the CDR3: TGTGCCAGTAGTATGGGGGGCAAAGGCACCGGGGAGCTGTTTTTT. Translated, it gives CASSMGGKGTGELFF. The full variable domain, rest sourced from reference TRBV19 and TRBJ2-2, is DGGITQSPKYLFRKEGQNVTLSCEQNLNHDAMYWYRQDPGQGLRLIYYSQIVNDFQKGDIAEGYSVSREKKESFPLTVTSAQKNPTAFYLCASSMGGKGTGELFFGEGSRLTVL.